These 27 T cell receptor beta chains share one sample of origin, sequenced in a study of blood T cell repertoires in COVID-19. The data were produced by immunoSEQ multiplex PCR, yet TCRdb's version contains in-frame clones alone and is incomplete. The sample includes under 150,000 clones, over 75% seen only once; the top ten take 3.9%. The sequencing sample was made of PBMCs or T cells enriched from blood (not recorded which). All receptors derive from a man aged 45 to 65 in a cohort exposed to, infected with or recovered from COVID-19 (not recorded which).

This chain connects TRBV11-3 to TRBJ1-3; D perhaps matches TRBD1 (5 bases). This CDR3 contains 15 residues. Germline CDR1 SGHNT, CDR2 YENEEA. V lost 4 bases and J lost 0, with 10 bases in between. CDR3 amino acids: CASSSDSFSGNTIYF. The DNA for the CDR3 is TGTGCCAGCAGCTCCGACAGCTTCTCTGGAAACACCATATATTTT.

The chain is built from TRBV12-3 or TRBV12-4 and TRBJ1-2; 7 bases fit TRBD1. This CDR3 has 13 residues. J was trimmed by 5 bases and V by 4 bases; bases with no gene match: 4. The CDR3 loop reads CASSYRGAYGYTF. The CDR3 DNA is TGTGCCAGCAGTTACAGGGGCGCGTATGGCTACACCTTC.

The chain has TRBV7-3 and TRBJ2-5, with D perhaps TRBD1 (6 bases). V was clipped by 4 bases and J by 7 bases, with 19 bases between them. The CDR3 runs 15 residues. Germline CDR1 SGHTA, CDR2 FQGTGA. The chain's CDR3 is CASSSNVPPTGTQYF. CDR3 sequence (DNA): TGTGCCAGCAGCTCCAACGTCCCGCCGACAGGGACCCAGTACTTC.

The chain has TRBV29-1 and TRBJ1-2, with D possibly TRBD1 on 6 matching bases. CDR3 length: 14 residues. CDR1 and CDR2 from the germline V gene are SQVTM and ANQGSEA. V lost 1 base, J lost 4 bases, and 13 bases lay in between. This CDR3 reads CSVEVLGGLYGYTF. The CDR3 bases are TGCAGCGTTGAAGTCTTGGGGGGGCTCTATGGCTACACCTTC.

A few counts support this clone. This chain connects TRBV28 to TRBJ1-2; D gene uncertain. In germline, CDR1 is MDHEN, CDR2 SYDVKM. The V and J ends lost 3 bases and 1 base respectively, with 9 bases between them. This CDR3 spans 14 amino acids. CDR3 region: CASSLLPSNYGYTF. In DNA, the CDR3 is TGTGCCAGCAGTTTGTTGCCGAGTAACTATGGCTACACCTTC.

Here the CDR3 DNA reads TGTGCCAGCAGTTTATTGGCCGAAGCGGAGAATTCACCCCTCCACTTT. Translation gives CASSLLAEAENSPLHF. The chain combines TRBV28 with TRBJ1-6; D call uncertain. The CDR3 runs to 16 residues. Germline CDR1 is MDHEN and CDR2 is SYDVKM. The germline V and J ends were trimmed by 1 base and 7 bases, with 14 bases remaining between them.

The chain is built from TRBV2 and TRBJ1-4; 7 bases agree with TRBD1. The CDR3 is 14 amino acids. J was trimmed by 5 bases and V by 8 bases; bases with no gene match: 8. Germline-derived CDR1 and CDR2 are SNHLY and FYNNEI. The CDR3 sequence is CASQGQPKNEKLFF. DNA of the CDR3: TGTGCCAGCCAGGGACAGCCTAAGAATGAAAAACTGTTTTTT.

The CDR3 region has the DNA TGTGCCAGCAGGGGGACAGGGGCTATCTCTGGAAACACCATATATTTT. This codes for CASRGTGAISGNTIYF. The rearrangement links TRBV28 to TRBJ1-3; 10 bases line up with TRBD1. V dropped 6 bases and J dropped 0; count of bases not matched to a gene: 5. The CDR3 runs to 16 residues. Germline lookup yields CDR1 MDHEN and CDR2 SYDVKM.

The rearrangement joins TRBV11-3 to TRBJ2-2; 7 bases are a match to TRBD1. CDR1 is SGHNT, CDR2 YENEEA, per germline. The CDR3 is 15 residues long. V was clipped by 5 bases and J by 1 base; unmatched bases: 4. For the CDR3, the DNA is TGTGCCAGCAGCCCTACAGGGGAGAACACCGGGGAGCTGTTTTTT. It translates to CASSPTGENTGELFF.

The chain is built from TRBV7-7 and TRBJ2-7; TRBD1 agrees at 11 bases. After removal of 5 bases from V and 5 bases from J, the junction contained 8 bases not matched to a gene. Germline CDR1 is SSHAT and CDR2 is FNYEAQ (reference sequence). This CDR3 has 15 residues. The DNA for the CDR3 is TGTGCCAGCAGCCCACGTCCGGGACAGGGGGACGAGCAGTACTTC. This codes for CASSPRPGQGDEQYF.

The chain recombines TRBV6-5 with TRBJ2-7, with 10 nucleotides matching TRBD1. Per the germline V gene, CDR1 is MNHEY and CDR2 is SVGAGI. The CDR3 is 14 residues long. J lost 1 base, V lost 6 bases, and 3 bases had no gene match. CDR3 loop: CASSRTGGSYEQYF. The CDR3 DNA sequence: TGTGCCAGCAGCCGGACAGGGGGTTCCTACGAGCAGTACTTC.

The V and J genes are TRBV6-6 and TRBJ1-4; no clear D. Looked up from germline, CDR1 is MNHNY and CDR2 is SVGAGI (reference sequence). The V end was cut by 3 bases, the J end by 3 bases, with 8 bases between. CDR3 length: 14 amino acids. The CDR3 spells CASSYGPPNEKLFF. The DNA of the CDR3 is TGTGCCAGCAGTTATGGGCCGCCTAATGAAAAACTGTTTTTT.

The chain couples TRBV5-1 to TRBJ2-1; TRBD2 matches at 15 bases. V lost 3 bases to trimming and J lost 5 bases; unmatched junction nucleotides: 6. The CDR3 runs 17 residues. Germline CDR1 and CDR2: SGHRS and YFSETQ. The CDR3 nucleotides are TGCGCCAGCAGCTCAGGAGGGACTAGCGGGGGGAACAATGAGCAGTTCTTC. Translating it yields CASSSGGTSGGNNEQFF.

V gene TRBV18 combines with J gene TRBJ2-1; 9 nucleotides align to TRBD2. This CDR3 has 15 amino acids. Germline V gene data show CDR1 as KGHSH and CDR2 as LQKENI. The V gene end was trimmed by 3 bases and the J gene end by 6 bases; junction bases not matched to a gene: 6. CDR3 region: CASSPEVAGVNEQFF. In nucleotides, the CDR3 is TGTGCCAGCTCACCCGAAGTAGCGGGAGTCAATGAGCAGTTCTTC. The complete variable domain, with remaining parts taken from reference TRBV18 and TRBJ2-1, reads NAGVMQNPRHLVRRRGQEARLRCSPMKGHSHVYWYRQLPEEGLKFMVYLQKENIIDESGMPKERFSAEFPKEGPSILRIQQVVRGDSAAYFCASSPEVAGVNEQFFGPGTRLTVL.

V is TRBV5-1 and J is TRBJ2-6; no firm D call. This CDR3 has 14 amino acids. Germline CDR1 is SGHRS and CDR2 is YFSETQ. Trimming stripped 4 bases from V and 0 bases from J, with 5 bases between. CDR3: CASSPYSGANVLTF. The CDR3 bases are TGCGCCAGCAGCCCTTACTCTGGGGCCAACGTCCTGACTTTC. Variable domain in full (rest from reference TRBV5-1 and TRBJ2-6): KAGVTQTPRYLIKTRGQQVTLSCSPISGHRSVSWYQQTPGQGLQFLFEYFSETQRNKGNFPGRFSGRQFSNSRSEMNVSTLELGDSALYLCASSPYSGANVLTFGAGSRLTVL.

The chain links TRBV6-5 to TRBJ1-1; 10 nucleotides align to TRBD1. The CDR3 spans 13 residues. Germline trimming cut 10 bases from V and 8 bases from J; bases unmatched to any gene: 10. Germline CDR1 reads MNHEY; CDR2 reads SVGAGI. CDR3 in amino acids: CATQTGGTTEAFF. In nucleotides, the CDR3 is TGTGCCACCCAGACAGGGGGCACGACGGAAGCTTTCTTT.

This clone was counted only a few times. For the CDR3, the DNA is TGTGCCAGTAGTATAGGAGCATTGGACACTGAAGCTTTCTTT. Protein: CASSIGALDTEAFF. The chain joins TRBV19 to TRBJ1-1, with no clear D. V lost 1 base, J lost 3 bases, and 9 bases lay in between. This CDR3 has 14 amino acids. Germline lookup yields CDR1 LNHDA and CDR2 SQIVND (reference sequence).

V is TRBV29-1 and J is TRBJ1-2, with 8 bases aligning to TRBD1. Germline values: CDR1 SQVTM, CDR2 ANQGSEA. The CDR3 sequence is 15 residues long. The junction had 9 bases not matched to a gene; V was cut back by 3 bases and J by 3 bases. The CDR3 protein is CSVERWTGMDYGYTF. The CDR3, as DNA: TGCAGCGTTGAGAGGTGGACAGGGATGGACTATGGCTACACCTTC.

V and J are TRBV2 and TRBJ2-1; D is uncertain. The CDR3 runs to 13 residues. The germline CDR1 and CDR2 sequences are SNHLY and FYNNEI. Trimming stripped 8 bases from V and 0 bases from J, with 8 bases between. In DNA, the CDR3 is TGTGCCAGCGACGAGGACTCCTACAATGAGCAGTTCTTC. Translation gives CASDEDSYNEQFF.

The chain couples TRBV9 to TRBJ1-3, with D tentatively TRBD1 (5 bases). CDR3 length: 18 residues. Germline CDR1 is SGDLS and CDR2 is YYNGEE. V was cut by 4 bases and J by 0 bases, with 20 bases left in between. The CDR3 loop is CASSPDVGVADSGNTIYF. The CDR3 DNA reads TGTGCCAGCAGCCCAGATGTAGGGGTGGCAGACTCTGGAAACACCATATATTTT.

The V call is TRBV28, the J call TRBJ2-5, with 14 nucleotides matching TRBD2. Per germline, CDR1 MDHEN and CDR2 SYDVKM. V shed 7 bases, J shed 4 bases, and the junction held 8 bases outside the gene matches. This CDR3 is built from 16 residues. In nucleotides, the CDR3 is TGTGCCAGCACGACTAGCGGGAGGGCCGTGGGAGAGACCCAGTACTTC. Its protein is CASTTSGRAVGETQYF.

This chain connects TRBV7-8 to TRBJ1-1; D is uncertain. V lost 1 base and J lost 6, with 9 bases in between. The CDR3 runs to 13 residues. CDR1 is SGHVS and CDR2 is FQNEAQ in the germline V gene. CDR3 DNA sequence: TGTGCCAGCAGCTTAGATTTCCGGGCTGAAGCTTTCTTT. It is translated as CASSLDFRAEAFF.

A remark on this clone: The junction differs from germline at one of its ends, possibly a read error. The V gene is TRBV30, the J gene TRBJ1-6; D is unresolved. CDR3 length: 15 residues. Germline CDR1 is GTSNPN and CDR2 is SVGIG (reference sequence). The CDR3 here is CAGRIQATYNSPLHF. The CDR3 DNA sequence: TGTGCCGGGAGAATCCAGGCCACCTATAATTCACCCCTCCACTTT.

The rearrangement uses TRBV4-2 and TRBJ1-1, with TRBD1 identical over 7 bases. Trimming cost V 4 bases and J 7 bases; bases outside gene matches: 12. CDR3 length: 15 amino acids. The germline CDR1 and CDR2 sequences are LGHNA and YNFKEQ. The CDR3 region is CASSPGSAGGDEAFF. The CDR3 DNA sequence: TGTGCCAGCAGCCCAGGTTCGGCAGGGGGTGATGAAGCTTTCTTT.

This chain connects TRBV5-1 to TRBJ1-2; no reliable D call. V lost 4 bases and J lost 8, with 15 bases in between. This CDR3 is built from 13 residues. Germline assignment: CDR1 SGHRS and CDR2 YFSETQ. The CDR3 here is CASSPRQEGGYTF. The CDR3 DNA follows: TGCGCCAGCAGCCCCCGCCAGGAGGGAGGCTACACCTTC.

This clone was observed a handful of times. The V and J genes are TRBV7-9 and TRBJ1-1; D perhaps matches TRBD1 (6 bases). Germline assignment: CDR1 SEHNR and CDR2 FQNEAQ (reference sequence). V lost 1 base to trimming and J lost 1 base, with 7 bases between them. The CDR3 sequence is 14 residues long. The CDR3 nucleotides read TGTGCCAGCAGCTTAGGGACAGCGAACACTGAAGCTTTCTTT. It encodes CASSLGTANTEAFF.

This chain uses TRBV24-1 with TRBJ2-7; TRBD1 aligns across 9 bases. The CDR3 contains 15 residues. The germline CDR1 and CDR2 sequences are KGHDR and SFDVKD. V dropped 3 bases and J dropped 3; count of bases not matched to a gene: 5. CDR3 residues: CATSDGGQGGYEQYF. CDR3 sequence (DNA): TGTGCCACCAGTGATGGGGGACAGGGAGGCTACGAGCAGTACTTC.